This T cell receptor beta chain was obtained from a study of beta chain features in type 1 diabetes. Notes on the study in general: Significant though moderate, a shortening of TCRB CDR3s appeared in all four CD4+ subsets of Type 1 diabetes patients.

This clone has more than one count but fewer than ten. Its antigen is currently unknown. The isolated RNA, all of it, was reverse transcribed, so expressed TCRB transcripts were what got sequenced. The repertoire was sequenced with immunoSEQ multiplex PCR; TCRdb's copy has only in-frame clones and lacks some. In the table there are about 740,000 clones, roughly 12% of which are singletons. Per the germline V gene, CDR1 is KGHSH and CDR2 is LQKENI. There are 14 residues in the CDR3. With 6 bases clipped from V and 4 bases from J, the junction kept 6 bases outside the gene matches. This clonotype originated in a man in his late teens or twenties with type 1 diabetes. V usage is TRBV18 and J usage is TRBJ2-7; 10 nucleotides agree with TRBD1. Source material: naive CD4+ T cells from blood. CDR3 loop: CASSWTGGRYEQYF. CDR3 nucleotides: TGTGCCAGCTCCTGGACAGGGGGGCGGTACGAGCAGTACTTC.